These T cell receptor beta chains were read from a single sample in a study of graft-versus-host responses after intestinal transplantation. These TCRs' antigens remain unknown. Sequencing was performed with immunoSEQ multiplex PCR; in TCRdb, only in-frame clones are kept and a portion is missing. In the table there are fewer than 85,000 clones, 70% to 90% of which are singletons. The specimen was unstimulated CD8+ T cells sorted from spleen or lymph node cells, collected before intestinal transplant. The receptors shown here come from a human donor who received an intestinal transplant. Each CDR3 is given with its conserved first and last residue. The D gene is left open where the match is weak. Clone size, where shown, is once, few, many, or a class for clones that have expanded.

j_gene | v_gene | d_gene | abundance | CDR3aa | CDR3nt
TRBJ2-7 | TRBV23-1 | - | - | CASSQGGGQDLYEQYF | TGCGCCAGCAGTCAAGGGGGAGGACAGGACCTCTACGAGCAGTACTTC
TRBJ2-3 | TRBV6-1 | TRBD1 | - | CASSEWRTGATDTQYF | TGTGCCAGCAGTGAATGGAGGACAGGGGCCACAGATACGCAGTATTTT
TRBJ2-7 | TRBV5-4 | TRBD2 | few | CASSSGLAGVDEQYF | TGTGCCAGCAGCTCCGGACTAGCGGGAGTCGACGAGCAGTACTTC
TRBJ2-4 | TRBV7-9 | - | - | CASSSTQMTVLLAKNIQYF | TGTGCCAGCAGCTCCACCCAAATGACAGTACTACTAGCCAAAAACATTCAGTACTTC
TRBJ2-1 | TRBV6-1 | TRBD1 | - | CASRTGLENNEQFF | TGTGCCAGCAGGACAGGGTTAGAGAACAATGAGCAGTTCTTC
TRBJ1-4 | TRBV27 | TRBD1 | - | CASSARPGTGGYNEKLFF | TGTGCCAGCAGTGCGCGCCCGGGGACAGGGGGTTATAATGAAAAACTGTTTTTT
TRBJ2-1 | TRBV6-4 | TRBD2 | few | CASSDSSGSYNEQFF | TGTGCCAGCAGTGACTCTAGCGGGAGTTACAATGAGCAGTTCTTC
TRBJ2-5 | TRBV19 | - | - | CASSSTGGQETQYF | TGTGCCAGTAGTAGTACCGGGGGTCAAGAGACCCAGTACTTC
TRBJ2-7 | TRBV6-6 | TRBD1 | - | CASVGTGGLYSYEQYF | TGTGCCAGCGTTGGGACAGGGGGCTTGTACTCCTACGAGCAGTACTTC
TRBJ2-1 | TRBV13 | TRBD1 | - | CASSGQGSYNEQFF | TGTGCCAGCAGTGGACAGGGCTCCTACAATGAGCAGTTCTTC
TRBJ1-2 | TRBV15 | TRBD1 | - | CATSRDKGQGNGYTF | TGTGCCACCAGCAGGGATAAGGGACAGGGAAATGGCTACACCTTC
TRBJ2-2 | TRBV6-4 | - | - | CASSPGNTGELFF | TGTGCCAGCAGTCCAGGGAACACCGGGGAGCTGTTTTTT
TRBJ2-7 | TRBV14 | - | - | CASSQVTGEVYEQYF | TGTGCCAGCAGCCAAGTAACCGGGGAAGTCTACGAGCAGTACTTC
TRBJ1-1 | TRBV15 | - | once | CATSTSRYTEAFF | TGTGCCACCAGCACCTCTCGGTACACTGAAGCTTTCTTT
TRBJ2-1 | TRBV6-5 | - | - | CASRAGVYNEQFF | TGTGCCAGCAGGGCAGGGGTCTACAATGAGCAGTTCTTC
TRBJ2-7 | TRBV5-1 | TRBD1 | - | CASSTTGDEQYF | TGCGCCAGCAGCACGACAGGGGACGAGCAGTACTTC
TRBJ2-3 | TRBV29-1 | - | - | CSVEVLSPGTQYF | TGCAGCGTTGAAGTTTTGTCCCCGGGGACGCAGTATTTT
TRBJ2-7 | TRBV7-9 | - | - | CATAAGGGEQYF | TGTGCCACCGCCGCAGGGGGAGGTGAGCAGTACTTC
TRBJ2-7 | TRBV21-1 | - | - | CASSKVIAGVVEQYF | TGTGCCAGCAGCAAAGTCATCGCGGGAGTGGTCGAGCAGTACTTC
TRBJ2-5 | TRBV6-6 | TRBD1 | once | CASTHRGDQETQYF | TGTGCCAGCACCCACAGGGGGGACCAAGAGACCCAGTACTTC
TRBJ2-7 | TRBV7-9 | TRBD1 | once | CASSPRGGQHTYEQYF | TGTGCCAGCAGCCCTAGAGGGGGACAGCACACCTACGAGCAGTACTTC
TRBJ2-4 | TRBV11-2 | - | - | CASSLEEGMVTKNIQYF | TGTGCCAGCAGCTTAGAGGAGGGGATGGTAACCAAAAACATTCAGTACTTC
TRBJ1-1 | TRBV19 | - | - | CASSIDLNTEAFF | TGTGCCAGTAGTATAGATCTCAACACTGAAGCTTTCTTT
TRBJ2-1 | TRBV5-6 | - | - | CASSEQGNEQFF | TGTGCCAGCAGCGAACAGGGCAATGAGCAGTTCTTC
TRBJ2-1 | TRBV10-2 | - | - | CASSELGQGSYNEQFF | TGCGCCAGCAGTGAGCTGGGCCAGGGCTCCTACAATGAGCAGTTCTTC
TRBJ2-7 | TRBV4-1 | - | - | CASSQTQGTYEQYF | TGCGCCAGCAGCCAAACACAGGGAACCTACGAGCAGTACTTC
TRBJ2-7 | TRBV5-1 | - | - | CASSLAPLYEQYF | TGCGCCAGCAGCTTGGCCCCTTTATACGAGCAGTACTTC
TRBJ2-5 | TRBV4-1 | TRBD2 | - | CASSQGLAGEQYF | TGCGCCAGCAGCCAAGGACTAGCGGGAGAGCAGTACTTC
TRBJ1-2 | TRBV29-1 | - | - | CSAEENGYTF | TGCAGCGCCGAGGAGAATGGCTACACCTTC
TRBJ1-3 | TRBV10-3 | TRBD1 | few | CAISEKDRAWDTIYF | TGTGCCATCAGTGAGAAGGACAGGGCCTGGGACACCATATATTTT
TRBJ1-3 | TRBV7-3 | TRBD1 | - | CASSTVRDRTQLDTIYF | TGTGCCAGCAGCACCGTTAGGGACAGGACCCAACTAGACACCATATATTTT
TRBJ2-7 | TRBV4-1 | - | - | CASSQDRVGGWYEQYF | TGCGCCAGCAGCCAAGATCGGGTAGGGGGATGGTACGAGCAGTACTTC
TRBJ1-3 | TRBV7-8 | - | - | CASSLEGGSGNTIYF | TGTGCCAGCAGCTTAGAAGGGGGCTCTGGAAACACCATATATTTT
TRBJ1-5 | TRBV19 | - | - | CASNHFREGGQPQHF | TGTGCCAGTAATCACTTTCGGGAGGGGGGTCAGCCCCAGCATTTT
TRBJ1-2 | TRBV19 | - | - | CASSMGHNYGYTF | TGTGCCAGTAGTATGGGCCACAACTATGGCTACACCTTC
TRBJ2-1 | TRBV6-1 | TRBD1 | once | CASSGDRVYNEQFF | TGTGCCAGCAGTGGGGACAGGGTATACAATGAGCAGTTCTTC
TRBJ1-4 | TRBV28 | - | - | CASSLSGEGEKLFF | TGTGCCAGCAGTTTATCAGGGGAGGGTGAAAAACTGTTTTTT
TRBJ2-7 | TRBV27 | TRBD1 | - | CASSFGTDYEQYF | TGTGCCAGCAGTTTCGGGACAGACTACGAGCAGTACTTC
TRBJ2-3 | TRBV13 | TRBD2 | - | CASSSSDGTSGLISSSTDTQYF | TGTGCCAGCAGCTCGTCCGATGGGACTAGCGGCCTCATTTCTTCTAGCACAGATACGCAGTATTTT
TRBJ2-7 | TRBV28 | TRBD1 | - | CASSLPGQGPYYEQYF | TGTGCCAGCAGTTTACCCGGACAGGGACCATATTACGAGCAGTACTTC
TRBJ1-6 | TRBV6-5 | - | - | CASSKDGEGSPLHF | TGTGCCAGCAGTAAGGACGGTGAGGGTTCACCCCTCCACTTT
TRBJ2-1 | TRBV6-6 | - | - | CASSYFVAGEDREQFF | TGTGCCAGCAGTTACTTCGTGGCGGGAGAGGACAGAGAGCAGTTCTTC
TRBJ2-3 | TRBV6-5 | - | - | CASSPTLASTDTQYF | TGTGCCAGCAGCCCGACACTGGCTAGCACAGATACGCAGTATTTT